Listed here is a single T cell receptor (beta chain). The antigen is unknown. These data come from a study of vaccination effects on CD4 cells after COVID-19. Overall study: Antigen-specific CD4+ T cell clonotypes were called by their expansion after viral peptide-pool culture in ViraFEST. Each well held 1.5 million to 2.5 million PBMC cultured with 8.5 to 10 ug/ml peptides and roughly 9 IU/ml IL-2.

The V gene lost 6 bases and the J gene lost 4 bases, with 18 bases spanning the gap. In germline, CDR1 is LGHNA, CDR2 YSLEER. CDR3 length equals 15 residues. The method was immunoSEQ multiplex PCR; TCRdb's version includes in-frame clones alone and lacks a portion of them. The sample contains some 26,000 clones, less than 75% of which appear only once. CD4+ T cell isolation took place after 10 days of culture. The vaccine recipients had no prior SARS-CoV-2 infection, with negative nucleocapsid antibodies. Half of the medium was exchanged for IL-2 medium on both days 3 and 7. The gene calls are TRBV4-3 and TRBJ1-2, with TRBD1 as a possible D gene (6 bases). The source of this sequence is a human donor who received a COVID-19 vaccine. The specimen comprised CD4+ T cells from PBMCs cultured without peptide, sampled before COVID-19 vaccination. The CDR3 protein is CASSPTTGDIYGYTF. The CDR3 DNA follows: TGCGCCAGCAGTCCTACGACAGGAGACATCTATGGCTACACCTTC.